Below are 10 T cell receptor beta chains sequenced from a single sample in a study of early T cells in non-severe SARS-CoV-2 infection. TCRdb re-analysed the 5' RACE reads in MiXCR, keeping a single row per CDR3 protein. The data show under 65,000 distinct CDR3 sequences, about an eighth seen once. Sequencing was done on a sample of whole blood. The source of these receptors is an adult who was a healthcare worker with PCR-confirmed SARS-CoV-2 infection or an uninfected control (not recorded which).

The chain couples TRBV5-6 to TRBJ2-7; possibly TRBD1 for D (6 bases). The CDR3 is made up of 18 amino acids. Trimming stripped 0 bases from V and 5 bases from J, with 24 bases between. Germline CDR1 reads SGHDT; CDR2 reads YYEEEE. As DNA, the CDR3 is TGTGCCAGCAGCTTGGCAGGGCCAGGCGGGCCAGGGGTCCACGAGCAGTACTTC. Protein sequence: CASSLAGPGGPGVHEQYF.

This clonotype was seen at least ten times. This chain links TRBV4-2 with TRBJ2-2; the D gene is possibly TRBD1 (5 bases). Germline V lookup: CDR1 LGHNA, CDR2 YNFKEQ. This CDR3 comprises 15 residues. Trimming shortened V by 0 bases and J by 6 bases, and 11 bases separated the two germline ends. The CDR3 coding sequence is TGTGCCAGCAGCCAAGAGGGTAGCAGGGCCGGGGAGCTGTTTTTT. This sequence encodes CASSQEGSRAGELFF.

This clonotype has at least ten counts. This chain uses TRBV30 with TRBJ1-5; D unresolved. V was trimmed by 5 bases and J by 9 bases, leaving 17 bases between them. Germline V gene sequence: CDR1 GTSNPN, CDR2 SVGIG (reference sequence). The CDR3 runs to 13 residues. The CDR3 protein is CAWGRLGRGPQHF. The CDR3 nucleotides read TGTGCCTGGGGCCGCCTTGGACGAGGGCCCCAGCATTTT.

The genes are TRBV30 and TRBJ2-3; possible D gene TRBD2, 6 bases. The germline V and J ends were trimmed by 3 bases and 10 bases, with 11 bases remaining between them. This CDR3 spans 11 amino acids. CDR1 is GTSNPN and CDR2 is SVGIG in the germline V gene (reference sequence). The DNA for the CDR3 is TGTGCCTGGAGGACGGGCGGGGCGCAGTATTTT. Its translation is CAWRTGGAQYF.

In DNA form, the CDR3 reads TGTGCCAGCAGCCAAACAGGGATCAGCTATGGCTACACCTTC. This translates into CASSQTGISYGYTF. The chain is built from TRBV4-2 and TRBJ1-2; weak D call: TRBD1 (6 bases). Germline assignment: CDR1 LGHNA and CDR2 YNFKEQ. V was shortened by 2 bases and J by 4 bases, with 11 bases between the two germline ends. The CDR3 has 14 amino acids.

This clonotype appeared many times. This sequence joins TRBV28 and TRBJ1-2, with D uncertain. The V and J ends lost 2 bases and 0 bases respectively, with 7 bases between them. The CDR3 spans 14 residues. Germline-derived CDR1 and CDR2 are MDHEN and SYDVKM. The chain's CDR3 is CASSLGVSNYGYTF. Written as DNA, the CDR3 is TGTGCCAGCAGTTTAGGAGTTTCTAACTATGGCTACACCTTC.

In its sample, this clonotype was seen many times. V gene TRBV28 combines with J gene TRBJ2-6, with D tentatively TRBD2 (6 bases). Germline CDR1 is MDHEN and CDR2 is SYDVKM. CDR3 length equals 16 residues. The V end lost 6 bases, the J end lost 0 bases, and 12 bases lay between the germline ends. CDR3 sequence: CASRPAGSSGANVLTF. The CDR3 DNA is TGTGCCAGCAGACCGGCGGGATCCTCTGGGGCCAACGTCCTGACTTTC.

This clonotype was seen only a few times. In DNA, the CDR3 is TGTGCCAGCAGCCAAGTGTCCCGGGGGGATACGCAGTATTTT. Protein: CASSQVSRGDTQYF. The V and J genes are TRBV3-1 and TRBJ2-3, with a weak D call TRBD2 (6 bases). This CDR3 comprises 14 residues. The V end was cut by 1 base, the J end by 6 bases, with 11 bases between. CDR1 is LGHDT and CDR2 is YNNKEL in the germline V gene (reference sequence).

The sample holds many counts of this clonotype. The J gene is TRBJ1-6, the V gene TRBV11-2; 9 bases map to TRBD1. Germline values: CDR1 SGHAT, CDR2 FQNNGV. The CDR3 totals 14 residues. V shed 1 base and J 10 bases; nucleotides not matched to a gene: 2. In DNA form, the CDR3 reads TGTGCCAGCAGCTTAGGGACAGGGGTGTCACCCCTCCACTTT. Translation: CASSLGTGVSPLHF.

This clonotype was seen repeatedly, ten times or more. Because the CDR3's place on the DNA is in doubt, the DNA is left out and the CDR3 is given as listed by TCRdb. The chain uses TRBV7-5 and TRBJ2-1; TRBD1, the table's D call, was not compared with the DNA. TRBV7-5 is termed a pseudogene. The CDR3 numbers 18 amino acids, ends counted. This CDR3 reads CISVSEPRGRGDLHEQFF.